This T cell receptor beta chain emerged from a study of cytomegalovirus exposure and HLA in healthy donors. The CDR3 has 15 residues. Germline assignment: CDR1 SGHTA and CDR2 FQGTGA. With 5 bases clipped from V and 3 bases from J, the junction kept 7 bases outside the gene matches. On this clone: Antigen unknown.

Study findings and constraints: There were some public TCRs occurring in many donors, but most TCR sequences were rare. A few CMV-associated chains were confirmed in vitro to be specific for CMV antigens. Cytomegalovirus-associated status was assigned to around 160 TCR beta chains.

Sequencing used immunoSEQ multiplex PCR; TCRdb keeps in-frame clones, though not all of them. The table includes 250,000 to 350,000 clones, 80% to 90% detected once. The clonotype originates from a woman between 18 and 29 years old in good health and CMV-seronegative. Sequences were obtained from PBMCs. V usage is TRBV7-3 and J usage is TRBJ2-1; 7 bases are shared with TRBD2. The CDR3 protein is CASSPTPGGYNEQFF. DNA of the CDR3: TGTGCCAGCAGCCCAACACCGGGAGGCTACAATGAGCAGTTCTTC.